This TCR beta chain was found in a study of cytomegalovirus exposure and HLA in healthy donors. Turning to the study itself: Early released data comprised tens of millions of unique TCRs from HLA-typed donors.

Both 60 Vbeta primers and 13 Jbeta primers went into the PCR. The repertoire was sequenced with immunoSEQ multiplex PCR; TCRdb's copy has only in-frame clones and lacks some. The sample has about 280,000 clones, around 90% seen once. General study points: Based on reports, TCR beta sequences accurately predicted HLA-A and HLA-B alleles for most subjects. Analyses of presence/absence relied on an assumption of roughly uniform sequencing depth across donors. Immune exposure information comprised only CMV serostatus.

CDR1 is SGHVS, CDR2 FNYEAQ, per germline. The CDR3 spans 15 residues. The ends were cut back, 1 base at V and 4 bases at J, with 13 bases in the middle. Details on this clone: No antigen is known for it.

V is TRBV7-6 and J is TRBJ1-2; D possibly corresponds to TRBD1 (5 bases). This clonotype was sampled from a woman younger than 35 in good health and CMV-seronegative. Material for sequencing was PBMCs. The CDR3, as DNA: TGTGCCAGCAGCTTAGGGGGCCAGACCGGCTATGGCTACACCTTC. Its translation is CASSLGGQTGYGYTF.